This entry is about one T cell receptor (beta chain). An assay was performed, and its level was deep. Libraries were prepared by immunoSEQ multiplex PCR; TCRdb keeps only in-frame clonotypes and omits some of them. The sample records around 2.3 million clones, around 95% being singletons. The sample originates from a study of shared clonotypes between healthy human individuals. Material for sequencing was naive CD4+ T cells sorted from blood. Subset defined: CD45RA+ positively selected. This sequence originates from a man between 18 and 35 years old in good health.

The CDR3 coding sequence is TGTGCCAGCAGTTTATACGGTGATTATAGCAATCAGCCCCAGCATTTT. The encoded protein is CASSLYGDYSNQPQHF. This chain uses TRBV28 with TRBJ1-5; D uncertain. V lost 1 base and J 0 bases, leaving 10 bases between the germline ends. CDR1 is MDHEN and CDR2 is SYDVKM in the germline V gene. The CDR3 sequence is 16 residues long.